Following are 24 T cell receptor beta chains from one sample sequenced in a study of T-cell memory formation after mild COVID-19. TCRdb reprocessed the 5' RACE reads with MiXCR, giving one entry per CDR3 protein. The sample carries fewer than 35,000 distinct CDR3 sequences, about 16% recorded once. What was sequenced was PBMCs or a T cell subset sorted from them (not recorded which). These receptors originate from an adult who had mild COVID-19 (a few samples of this study predate the infection). Cell type and time point are not known.

Many counts were recorded for this clonotype. CDR3 protein: CATRLAGGLQETQYF. The CDR3 region has the DNA TGTGCCACCCGACTAGCGGGGGGTCTCCAAGAGACCCAGTACTTC. V and J are TRBV15 and TRBJ2-5; 13 nucleotides agree with TRBD2. The CDR3 runs to 15 residues. The junction had 4 bases not matched to a gene; V was cut back by 8 bases and J by 1 base. Germline CDR1 LNHNV, CDR2 YYDKDF (reference sequence).

This clonotype was detected ten times or more. The rearrangement joins TRBV6-1 to TRBJ2-2; the D is unclear. Germline CDR1 reads MNHNS; CDR2 reads SASEGT. This CDR3 region has 14 residues. V gave up 3 bases and J gave up 1 base, with 6 bases separating them. CDR3 protein: CASSEVWNTGELFF. CDR3 bases: TGTGCCAGCAGTGAGGTTTGGAACACCGGGGAGCTGTTTTTT.

This clonotype was seen repeatedly, ten times or more. This rearrangement joins TRBV9 to TRBJ1-4, with a tentative D call TRBD1 (6 bases). Germline assignment: CDR1 SGDLS and CDR2 YYNGEE. The CDR3 loop spans 14 amino acids. Trimming pared 2 bases from V and 4 bases from J, leaving 9 bases between. The CDR3 is CASSVRGNNEKLFF. The DNA of the CDR3 is TGTGCCAGCAGCGTCAGGGGAAATAATGAAAAACTGTTTTTT.

This clonotype has a count of ten or more. The V gene is TRBV4-1, the J gene TRBJ1-5; 9 bases are shared with TRBD1. V lost 3 bases, J lost 0 bases, and 12 bases stayed unmatched. The CDR3 covers 19 residues. From germline, CDR1 is MGHRA and CDR2 YSYEKL. CDR3: CASSHPVQGATYSNQPQHF. The CDR3 DNA follows: TGCGCCAGCAGCCATCCCGTACAGGGGGCCACGTATAGCAATCAGCCCCAGCATTTT.

This clonotype was observed many times. The chain employs TRBV19 and TRBJ1-3; a possible D gene is TRBD1 (5 bases). Germline V gene data show CDR1 as LNHDA and CDR2 as SQIVND (reference sequence). The germline V and J ends were trimmed by 5 bases and 0 bases, with 14 bases remaining between them. CDR3 length: 16 residues. CDR3 residues: CASSHRDFHSGNTIYF. Written as DNA, the CDR3 is TGTGCCAGTAGTCACCGGGACTTCCACTCTGGAAACACCATATATTTT. Full variable domain (rest looked up from reference TRBV19 and TRBJ1-3): DGGITQSPKYLFRKEGQNVTLSCEQNLNHDAMYWYRQDPGQGLRLIYYSQIVNDFQKGDIAEGYSVSREKKESFPLTVTSAQKNPTAFYLCASSHRDFHSGNTIYFGEGSWLTVV.

V is TRBV12-3 or TRBV12-4 and J is TRBJ1-2; no reliable D call. The length of the CDR3 is 13 residues. V was trimmed by 1 base and J by 4 bases, leaving 7 bases between them. The CDR3 here is CASSLGSSYGYTF. In nucleotides, the CDR3 is TGTGCCAGCAGTTTAGGCAGTTCCTATGGCTACACCTTC.

This clonotype was observed many times. The CDR3: CASSPQTGSNQPQHF. In nucleotides, the CDR3 is TGCGCCAGCAGCCCGCAGACAGGGTCAAACCAGCCCCAGCATTTT. The rearrangement uses TRBV5-1 and TRBJ1-5, with 7 bases identical to TRBD1. This CDR3 is 15 amino acids long. Per the germline V gene, CDR1 is SGHRS and CDR2 is YFSETQ. The ends lost 4 bases at V and 7 bases at J; junction bases unmatched: 11.

This clonotype was seen many times. The V call is TRBV29-1, the J call TRBJ2-2; D unclear. The CDR3 covers 14 residues. The ends were cut back, 3 bases at V and 4 bases at J, with 12 bases in the middle. CDR1 is SQVTM, CDR2 ANQGSEA, per germline. CDR3 DNA sequence: TGCAGCGTTGAGGTGGTTAGGGCCACCGGGGAGCTGTTTTTT. This encodes CSVEVVRATGELFF.

This clonotype appeared many times. V usage is TRBV5-1 and J usage is TRBJ2-5; D gene ambiguous. The CDR3 sequence is 14 residues long. V lost 7 bases to trimming and J lost 4 bases, with 17 bases between them. Per germline, CDR1 SGHRS and CDR2 YFSETQ. The CDR3 here is CASGLRLGRETQYF. In DNA, the CDR3 is TGCGCCAGCGGGCTCAGGCTTGGGCGAGAGACCCAGTACTTC. The full variable domain, completed using reference TRBV5-1 and TRBJ2-5, is KAGVTQTPRYLIKTRGQQVTLSCSPISGHRSVSWYQQTPGQGLQFLFEYFSETQRNKGNFPGRFSGRQFSNSRSEMNVSTLELGDSALYLCASGLRLGRETQYFGPGTRLLVL.

The genes are TRBV7-9 and TRBJ2-7, with D perhaps matching TRBD1 or TRBD2 (5 bases each). The CDR3 totals 14 residues. V lost 5 bases to trimming and J lost 3 bases, with 14 bases between them. Germline lookup yields CDR1 SEHNR and CDR2 FQNEAQ (reference sequence). The CDR3 region has the DNA TGTGCCAGCAGCCCCACGGGGCCTTTCTACGAGCAGTACTTC. Its translation: CASSPTGPFYEQYF.

This clonotype was observed a handful of times. This chain uses TRBV12-3 or TRBV12-4 with TRBJ1-5, with D possibly TRBD1 on 6 matching bases. This CDR3 region has 15 residues. V was trimmed by 3 bases and J by 6 bases, leaving 15 bases between them. In DNA form, the CDR3 reads TGTGCCAGCAGTTTCGGCAGGGGAGTAGGTCAGCCCCAGCATTTT. It encodes CASSFGRGVGQPQHF.

This clonotype was picked up many times. This sequence joins TRBV5-1 and TRBJ1-6; D might be TRBD1 (6 bases). V lost 0 bases to trimming and J lost 7 bases, with 11 bases between them. From germline, CDR1 is SGHRS and CDR2 YFSETQ. The CDR3 totals 15 residues. The chain's CDR3 is CASSLVPGDNSPLHF. In DNA form, the CDR3 reads TGCGCCAGCAGCTTGGTCCCAGGGGACAATTCACCCCTCCACTTT.

This clonotype was picked up many times. The chain employs TRBV7-2 and TRBJ2-2, with 7 positions matching TRBD2. This CDR3 has 16 amino acids. Germline CDR1 is SGHTA and CDR2 is FQGNSA. The ends lost 5 bases at V and 0 bases at J; junction bases unmatched: 6. This CDR3 is CASSASSGTNTGELFF. The CDR3 nucleotides are TGTGCCAGCAGCGCCTCTAGCGGTACGAACACCGGGGAGCTGTTTTTT.

This clonotype was observed many times. The chain couples TRBV20-1 to TRBJ2-7, with 8 positions matching TRBD2. CDR3 length: 15 residues. Germline-derived CDR1 and CDR2 are DFQATT and SNEGSKA (reference sequence). V lost 5 bases, J lost 6 bases, and 15 bases stayed unmatched. CDR3 amino acids: CSAPSPASGPVEQYF. DNA for the CDR3: TGCAGTGCTCCTTCCCCCGCTAGCGGGCCCGTCGAGCAGTACTTC.

This clonotype was seen repeatedly, ten times or more. This sequence joins TRBV11-3 and TRBJ2-1; D might be TRBD1 or TRBD2, each matching 5 bases. CDR1 is SGHNT, CDR2 YENEEA, per germline. This CDR3 has 13 amino acids. V was clipped by 8 bases and J by 2 bases, with 10 bases between them. The CDR3 sequence is CASRDPPYNEQFF. CDR3 nucleotides: TGTGCCAGCCGGGACCCACCCTACAATGAGCAGTTCTTC.

This clonotype showed up just a few times. The CDR3 loop reads CASSVRIQGYEQYF. The CDR3 DNA reads as TGTGCCAGCAGCGTAAGGATACAGGGTTACGAGCAGTACTTC. The chain carries TRBV7-2 and TRBJ2-7, with D maybe TRBD1 (6 bases). The CDR3 consists of 14 residues. V lost 5 bases to trimming and J lost 4 bases, with 15 bases between them. Germline V gene lookup returns CDR1 SGHTA and CDR2 FQGNSA.

This clonotype has ten or more counts. The J gene is TRBJ2-7, the V gene TRBV5-6; tentatively, D is TRBD2 (6 bases). This CDR3 region has 14 residues. Germline V gene data show CDR1 as SGHDT and CDR2 as YYEEEE. V lost 3 bases and J lost 0, with 10 bases in between. This CDR3 reads CASSSGLISYEQYF. The CDR3 bases are TGTGCCAGCAGCTCGGGACTTATCTCCTACGAGCAGTACTTC.

This clonotype was counted many times. J is TRBJ1-5 and V is TRBV10-2; a weak D match, TRBD1 (6 bases). Germline CDR1 WSHSY, CDR2 SAAADI. Trimming took off 6 bases at V and 2 bases at J, with 17 bases between the two ends. This CDR3 is 16 amino acids long. CDR3 bases: TGCGCCAGCAGCCAAGGGGGGTGGCAAGGCAATCAGCCCCAGCATTTT. Its translation: CASSQGGWQGNQPQHF.

This clonotype showed up many times. The chain carries TRBV12-3 or TRBV12-4 and TRBJ2-7; D not certain. The CDR3 consists of 12 residues. V was shortened by 1 base and J by 4 bases, with 5 bases between the two germline ends. This CDR3 is CASSLVLYEQYF. The CDR3 bases are TGTGCCAGCAGTTTAGTGCTATACGAGCAGTACTTC.

V and J are TRBV7-2 and TRBJ1-2, with TRBD1 matching over 8 bases. The CDR3 covers 14 residues. Germline V gene data show CDR1 as SGHTA and CDR2 as FQGNSA. The ends lost 6 bases at V and 3 bases at J; junction bases unmatched: 6. The chain's CDR3 is CASSRSGGDYGYTF. The DNA for the CDR3 is TGTGCCAGCAGTCGTTCAGGGGGCGACTATGGCTACACCTTC. Full variable domain (outside the CDR3, taken from reference TRBV7-2 and TRBJ1-2): GAGVSQSPSNKVTEKGKDVELRCDPISGHTALYWYRQSLGQGLEFLIYFQGNSAPDKSGLPSDRFSAERTGGSVSTLTIQRTQQEDSAVYLCASSRSGGDYGYTFGSGTRLTVV.

This clonotype was detected many times. CDR3 region: CASSSWDGIETQYF. The CDR3 coding sequence is TGTGCCAGCAGCTCGTGGGACGGGATAGAGACCCAGTACTTC. The chain has TRBV7-2 and TRBJ2-5; D might be TRBD1 or TRBD2, each matching 5 bases. Germline CDR1 SGHTA, CDR2 FQGNSA. This CDR3 is built from 14 residues. V lost 4 bases and J lost 4, with 13 bases in between.

There are many counts of this clonotype. The rearrangement joins TRBV29-1 to TRBJ2-3, with a tentative D call TRBD2 (5 bases). Trimming took off 6 bases at V and 1 base at J, with 11 bases between the two ends. The CDR3 has 13 amino acids. Germline loops: CDR1 SQVTM, CDR2 ANQGSEA. The CDR3 sequence: CSVVGVGTDTQYF. In DNA form, the CDR3 reads TGCAGCGTCGTGGGAGTGGGCACAGATACGCAGTATTTT.

J is TRBJ1-2 and V is TRBV6-2 or TRBV6-3; D is perhaps TRBD1 (5 bases). Germline V gene data show CDR1 as MNHEY and CDR2 as SVGEGT. V lost 0 bases, J lost 8 bases, and 13 bases lay in between. The CDR3 is 14 amino acids. CDR3 sequence (DNA): TGTGCCAGCAGTTACTCGGGGCAGGGAAAGGGCTACACCTTC. Translation gives CASSYSGQGKGYTF.

Many counts were recorded for this clonotype. The gene calls are TRBV7-2 and TRBJ2-7, with D possibly being TRBD1 (6 bases). V shed 4 bases and J shed 1 base, with 17 bases lying between them. This CDR3 is built from 16 residues. Per germline, CDR1 SGHTA and CDR2 FQGNSA. DNA of the CDR3: TGTGCCAGCAGCTACGCAACTTACGGGACATCCTACGAGCAGTACTTC. As protein: CASSYATYGTSYEQYF.